A single sample is the source of the 30 T cell receptor beta chains below, sequenced in a study of blood T cell repertoires in COVID-19. The data were produced by immunoSEQ multiplex PCR, yet TCRdb's version contains in-frame clones alone and is incomplete. This table holds 120,000 or so clones, 75% to 80% found once. The sample comprised peripheral blood. The receptors here all came from a woman aged 80 or older with active or convalescent COVID-19.

This chain links TRBV6-1 with TRBJ1-2; D is uncertain. The germline gives CDR1 MNHNS, CDR2 SASEGT. The CDR3 is 16 residues long. V was trimmed by 4 bases and J by 8 bases, leaving 23 bases between them. The CDR3 DNA reads TGTGCCAGCAGTGCCCCGGGATCCTCCGCCGTTGGAGGCTACACCTTC. Protein sequence: CASSAPGSSAVGGYTF.

This clone has only one observation. The rearrangement links TRBV6-5 to TRBJ2-3; no clear D gene. The CDR3 runs to 13 residues. Germline CDR1 reads MNHEY; CDR2 reads SVGAGI. V was cut by 6 bases and J by 1 base, with 8 bases left in between. The CDR3 here is CASSPPGTDTQYF. The CDR3 DNA sequence: TGTGCCAGCAGCCCCCCAGGCACAGATACGCAGTATTTT.

The chain is built from TRBV2 and TRBJ1-6; no clear D. CDR1 is SNHLY, CDR2 FYNNEI, per germline. With 6 bases removed from V and 2 bases from J, the gap between germline ends came to 8 bases. The CDR3 is 14 amino acids. CDR3 DNA sequence: TGTGCCAGCAGGGGCGACACCTATAATTCACCCCTCCACTTT. This translates into CASRGDTYNSPLHF.

The J gene is TRBJ1-2, the V gene TRBV15; tentative D call: TRBD1 (5 bases). Germline CDR1 LNHNV, CDR2 YYDKDF (reference sequence). The length of the CDR3 is 11 residues. The V and J ends lost 5 bases and 7 bases respectively, with 8 bases between them. The CDR3, as DNA: TGTGCCACCAGCGGGGGGGTTGGCTACACCTTC. Amino acids: CATSGGVGYTF.

This sequence joins TRBV6-2 or TRBV6-3 and TRBJ2-7; TRBD2 agrees at 9 bases. V shed 2 bases and J 0 bases; nucleotides not matched to a gene: 2. This CDR3 is 15 amino acids long. Germline values: CDR1 MNHEY, CDR2 SVGEGT. CDR3 protein: CASSYAAGGSYEQYF. The CDR3 bases are TGTGCCAGCAGTTACGCAGCGGGAGGCTCCTACGAGCAGTACTTC.

The chain combines TRBV5-1 with TRBJ2-1; unclear D gene. Germline loops: CDR1 SGHRS, CDR2 YFSETQ. This CDR3 comprises 13 residues. Trimming took off 2 bases at V and 0 bases at J, with 3 bases between the two ends. The CDR3 nucleotides read TGCGCCAGCAGCTTCGGCTCCTACAATGAGCAGTTCTTC. It translates to CASSFGSYNEQFF.

This clone appeared once. The DNA for the CDR3 is TGCAGCGTTGGACTAGCGGGACGTGGTACGCAGTATTTT. Encoded protein: CSVGLAGRGTQYF. The chain joins TRBV29-1 to TRBJ2-3; 11 nucleotides line up with TRBD2. The CDR3 covers 13 residues. The trim removed 4 bases at V and 8 bases at J, leaving 5 bases unmatched. The germline CDR1 and CDR2 sequences are SQVTM and ANQGSEA.

The chain joins TRBV7-3 to TRBJ2-3; the match to TRBD2 covers 9 bases. In germline, CDR1 is SGHTA, CDR2 FQGTGA. The CDR3 totals 17 residues. The trim removed 1 base at V and 2 bases at J, leaving 7 bases unmatched. The CDR3 sequence is CASSLKGVAGDTDTQYF. DNA for the CDR3: TGTGCCAGCAGCTTAAAGGGGGTAGCGGGAGACACAGATACGCAGTATTTT.

The chain couples TRBV18 to TRBJ2-2, with 7 bases matching TRBD2. The ends lost 6 bases at V and 4 bases at J; junction bases unmatched: 5. The length of the CDR3 is 14 residues. Germline V gives CDR1 KGHSH, CDR2 LQKENI. CDR3 protein: CASSPRTSTGELFF. CDR3 sequence (DNA): TGTGCCAGCTCTCCGCGGACTAGCACCGGGGAGCTGTTTTTT.

The chain uses TRBV6-5 and TRBJ1-2; the D gene is possibly TRBD1 (6 bases). Trimming removed 6 bases from V and 0 bases from J, with 11 bases in between. CDR3 length: 14 amino acids. Germline values: CDR1 MNHEY, CDR2 SVGAGI. CDR3: CASSRTASNYGYTF. DNA of the CDR3: TGTGCCAGCAGCCGGACAGCGTCTAACTATGGCTACACCTTC.

The chain links TRBV7-9 to TRBJ2-7; the D is unclear. This CDR3 region has 12 residues. V lost 3 bases and J 6 bases, leaving 9 bases between the germline ends. Per germline, CDR1 SEHNR and CDR2 FQNEAQ (reference sequence). The DNA of the CDR3 is TGTGCCAGCAGCTTTATCTACTCCGAGCAGTACTTC. Translating gives CASSFIYSEQYF.

The J gene is TRBJ2-1, the V gene TRBV7-9; 9 bases are shared with TRBD2. Germline CDR1 SEHNR, CDR2 FQNEAQ (reference sequence). V lost 4 bases to trimming and J lost 15 bases; unmatched junction nucleotides: 22. The CDR3 contains 17 residues. The CDR3 DNA sequence: TGTGCCAGCAGCTCCCTCCGGAGCGGACTAGCGCAAAGATTAGGGTTCTTC. It yields the protein CASSSLRSGLAQRLGFF. Full variable domain (remainder filled in from reference TRBV7-9 and TRBJ2-1): DTGVSQNPRHKITKRGQNVTFRCDPISEHNRLYWYRQTLGQGPEFLTYFQNEAQLEKSRLLSDRFSAERPKGSFSTLEIQRTEQGDSAMYLCASSSLRSGLAQRLGFFGPGTRLTVL.

On this clone: Other DNA sequences in the same sample also yield this CDR3. The V gene is TRBV7-9, the J gene TRBJ2-7; D is unclear. Deletions cut 6 bases from V and 3 bases from J, with 12 bases between. The CDR3 sequence is 13 residues long. From germline, CDR1 is SEHNR and CDR2 FQNEAQ (reference sequence). The DNA of the CDR3 is TGTGCCAGCAGTCCGGGTACGGTCTACGAGCAGTACTTC. Translation gives CASSPGTVYEQYF.

The rearrangement uses TRBV5-1 and TRBJ1-1; no definite D call. Trimming cost V 2 bases and J 6 bases, with 14 bases left between them. The CDR3 totals 14 residues. Germline assignment: CDR1 SGHRS and CDR2 YFSETQ. CDR3 DNA: TGCGCCAGCAGCTTCCTTTCGGGAAACTCTGAAGCTTTCTTT. Amino acids: CASSFLSGNSEAFF.

V gene TRBV2 combines with J gene TRBJ1-5; 9 positions match TRBD1. The germline CDR1 and CDR2 sequences are SNHLY and FYNNEI. Losses at the gene ends were 3 bases for V and 9 bases for J; bases not matched to a gene: 9. The CDR3 is made up of 15 amino acids. The CDR3 sequence is CASSDQGQGYRPQHF. CDR3 DNA sequence: TGTGCCAGCAGTGATCAGGGACAGGGTTACCGGCCCCAGCATTTT.

The genes are TRBV7-3 and TRBJ2-1; maybe TRBD1 (6 bases). V dropped 0 bases and J dropped 4 bases, with 10 bases sitting between them. The CDR3 sequence is 15 residues long. CDR1 and CDR2 (germline): SGHTA, FQGTGA. The CDR3: CASSLTGATYNEQFF. In nucleotides, the CDR3 is TGTGCCAGCAGCTTAACGGGGGCTACATACAATGAGCAGTTCTTC.

The V call is TRBV19, the J call TRBJ2-3; no clear D gene. Germline V gene sequence: CDR1 LNHDA, CDR2 SQIVND (reference sequence). Trimming shortened V by 7 bases and J by 0 bases, and 5 bases separated the two germline ends. CDR3 length: 12 amino acids. For the CDR3, the DNA is TGTGCCAGTAAACAGAGCACAGATACGCAGTATTTT. As protein: CASKQSTDTQYF.

The chain carries TRBV5-1 and TRBJ2-1, with D possibly matching TRBD1 (5 bases). The CDR3 totals 14 residues. The germline V gene encodes CDR1 SGHRS and CDR2 YFSETQ. Between the trimmed V and J ends, which lost 6 bases and 0 bases, there was a span of 10 bases. In DNA, the CDR3 is TGCGCCAGCAAGCAGGGCAACTCCTACAATGAGCAGTTCTTC. This encodes CASKQGNSYNEQFF.

The chain carries TRBV5-1 and TRBJ2-1, with D perhaps matching TRBD2 (6 bases). This CDR3 spans 14 amino acids. V was trimmed by 5 bases and J by 7 bases, leaving 16 bases between them. Germline V lookup: CDR1 SGHRS, CDR2 YFSETQ. In DNA, the CDR3 is TGCGCCAGCAGTGGGCTAGCGACGACGAATGAGCAGTTCTTC. It is translated as CASSGLATTNEQFF. The full variable domain, completed using reference TRBV5-1 and TRBJ2-1, is KAGVTQTPRYLIKTRGQQVTLSCSPISGHRSVSWYQQTPGQGLQFLFEYFSETQRNKGNFPGRFSGRQFSNSRSEMNVSTLELGDSALYLCASSGLATTNEQFFGPGTRLTVL.

The chain combines TRBV28 with TRBJ1-2; TRBD1 agrees at 7 bases. Germline V gene data show CDR1 as MDHEN and CDR2 as SYDVKM. There are 12 residues in the CDR3. V lost 4 bases, J lost 4 bases, and 0 bases stayed unmatched. CDR3 sequence reads: CASSSGGYGYTF. DNA for the CDR3: TGTGCCAGCAGTTCAGGGGGCTATGGCTACACCTTC.

V usage is TRBV14 and J usage is TRBJ1-1, with TRBD1 as a possible D gene (5 bases). CDR1 is SGHDN and CDR2 is FVKESK in the germline V gene. The CDR3 is 14 residues long. Trimming removed 1 base from V and 3 bases from J, with 9 bases in between. The CDR3 coding sequence is TGTGCCAGCAGCCAAGTTCGGGGGTACACTGAAGCTTTCTTT. Protein: CASSQVRGYTEAFF.

The chain recombines TRBV20-1 with TRBJ2-3; no reliable D call. CDR3 size: 12 residues. CDR1 is DFQATT, CDR2 SNEGSKA, per germline (reference sequence). The V and J ends lost 3 bases and 5 bases respectively, with 9 bases between them. The CDR3 nucleotides are TGCAGTGCTAGTGTATCTCGAGATACGCAGTATTTT. Protein: CSASVSRDTQYF.

The chain carries TRBV18 and TRBJ2-7; 10 bases agree with TRBD1. The CDR3 is made up of 14 amino acids. V lost 2 bases and J lost 3; bases outside the gene matches: 1. Germline CDR1 and CDR2: KGHSH and LQKENI. The CDR3 spells CASSPRDRGYEQYF. The CDR3 nucleotides read TGTGCCAGCTCACCAAGGGACAGGGGCTACGAGCAGTACTTC.

This clone has at least ten counts. V is TRBV4-1 and J is TRBJ1-3; the match to TRBD1 covers 7 bases. The CDR3 runs to 15 residues. Trimming took 5 bases from V and 3 from J; bases not matched to a gene: 7. Germline values: CDR1 MGHRA, CDR2 YSYEKL. CDR3 protein: CASSKLQGIGNTIYF. The CDR3 DNA reads as TGCGCCAGCAGCAAACTACAGGGGATTGGAAACACCATATATTTT.

V and J are TRBV5-5 and TRBJ1-1; 9 nucleotides agree with TRBD1. Germline V gives CDR1 SGHKS, CDR2 YYEKEE (reference sequence). The CDR3 extends over 16 amino acids. V lost 2 bases and J lost 4; bases outside the gene matches: 9. CDR3 loop: CASSFGTGMGSTEAFF. CDR3 nucleotides: TGTGCCAGCAGCTTTGGGACAGGGATGGGATCCACTGAAGCTTTCTTT. The complete variable domain, with remaining parts taken from reference TRBV5-5 and TRBJ1-1, reads DAGVTQSPTHLIKTRGQQVTLRCSPISGHKSVSWYQQVLGQGPQFIFQYYEKEERGRGNFPDRFSARQFPNYSSELNVNALLLGDSALYLCASSFGTGMGSTEAFFGQGTRLTVV.

The count of this clone is one. With a much larger clone just one base away, this may be a read error. The chain combines TRBV7-9 with TRBJ2-2; D is undetermined. Germline CDR1 reads SEHNR; CDR2 reads FQNEAQ (reference sequence). The CDR3 length is 13 residues. Trimming shortened V by 2 bases and J by 4 bases, and 5 bases separated the two germline ends. CDR3 in amino acids: CASSLLATGELFF. Here the CDR3 DNA reads TGTGCCAGCAGCTTATTGGCCACCGGGGAGCTGTTTTTT.

This chain connects TRBV5-1 to TRBJ2-7; 9 bases are a match to TRBD1. Trimming took 4 bases from V and 2 from J; bases not matched to a gene: 4. Per germline, CDR1 SGHRS and CDR2 YFSETQ. The CDR3 extends over 14 amino acids. CDR3 loop: CASSHRQGAYEQYF. The CDR3 DNA is TGCGCCAGCAGCCACCGACAGGGGGCCTACGAGCAGTACTTC.

Turning to this clone: Mismatch with germline at one junction end may stem from a read error. The rearrangement links TRBV6-6 to TRBJ2-1; 8 bases map to TRBD2. This CDR3 has 15 amino acids. Germline loops: CDR1 MNHNY, CDR2 SVGAGI (reference sequence). The CDR3: CASSHSGRGENEQFF. Here the CDR3 DNA reads TGTGCCAGCAGTCACTCCGGGAGGGGGGAAAATGAGCAGTTCTTC.

V usage is TRBV19 and J usage is TRBJ1-5; unclear D gene. The CDR3 contains 16 residues. Looked up from germline, CDR1 is LNHDA and CDR2 is SQIVND (reference sequence). V lost 5 bases to trimming and J lost 2 bases, with 16 bases between them. The CDR3 loop reads CASSSIPTVGNQPQHF. The DNA of the CDR3 is TGTGCCAGTAGTTCTATACCAACAGTTGGCAATCAGCCCCAGCATTTT.

The chain uses TRBV11-2 and TRBJ2-2; the D gene is possibly TRBD1 (5 bases). The CDR3 spans 15 residues. The V end was cut by 5 bases, the J end by 6 bases, with 16 bases between. In germline, CDR1 is SGHAT, CDR2 FQNNGV. The CDR3 DNA reads as TGTGCCAGCAGCCCGGATCAGGGCCCCTCCGGGGAGCTGTTTTTT. Translating gives CASSPDQGPSGELFF. The full variable domain, its missing parts supplied by reference TRBV11-2 and TRBJ2-2, is EAGVAQSPRYKIIEKRQSVAFWCNPISGHATLYWYQQILGQGPKLLIQFQNNGVVDDSQLPKDRFSAERLKGVDSTLKIQPAKLEDSAVYLCASSPDQGPSGELFFGEGSRLTVL.